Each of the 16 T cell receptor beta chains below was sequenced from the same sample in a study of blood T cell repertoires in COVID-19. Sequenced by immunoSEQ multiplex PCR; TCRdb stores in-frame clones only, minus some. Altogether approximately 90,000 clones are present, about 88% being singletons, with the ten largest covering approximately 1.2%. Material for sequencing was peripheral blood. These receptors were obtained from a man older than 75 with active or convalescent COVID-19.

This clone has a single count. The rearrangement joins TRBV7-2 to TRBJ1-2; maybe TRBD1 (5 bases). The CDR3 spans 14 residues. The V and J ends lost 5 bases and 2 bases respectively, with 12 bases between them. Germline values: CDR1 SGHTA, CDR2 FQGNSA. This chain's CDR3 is CASSAFGQNYGYTF. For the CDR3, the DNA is TGTGCCAGCAGCGCATTTGGACAAAACTATGGCTACACCTTC.

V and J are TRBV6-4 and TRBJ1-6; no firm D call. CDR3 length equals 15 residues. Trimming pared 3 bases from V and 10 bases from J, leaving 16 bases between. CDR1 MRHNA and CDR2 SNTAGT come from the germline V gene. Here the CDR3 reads CASSEKVAGRSPLHF. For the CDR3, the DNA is TGTGCCAGCAGTGAAAAGGTGGCGGGCCGCTCACCCCTCCACTTT.

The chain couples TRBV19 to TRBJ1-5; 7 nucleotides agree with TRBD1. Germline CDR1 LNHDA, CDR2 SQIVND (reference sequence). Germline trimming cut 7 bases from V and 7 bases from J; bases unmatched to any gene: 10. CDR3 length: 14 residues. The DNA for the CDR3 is TGTGCCAGTACCTTCACAGGGGTGGGGCAGCCCCAGCATTTT. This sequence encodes CASTFTGVGQPQHF.

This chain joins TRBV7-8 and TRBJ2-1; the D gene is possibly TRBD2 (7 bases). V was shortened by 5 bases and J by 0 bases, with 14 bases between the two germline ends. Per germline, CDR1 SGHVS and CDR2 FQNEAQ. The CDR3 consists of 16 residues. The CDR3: CASSREGGRSYNEQFF. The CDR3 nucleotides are TGTGCCAGCAGCCGCGAGGGGGGGCGCTCCTACAATGAGCAGTTCTTC. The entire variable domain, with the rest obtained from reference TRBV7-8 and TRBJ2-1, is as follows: GAGVSQSPRYKVAKRGQDVALRCDPISGHVSLFWYQQALGQGPEFLTYFQNEAQLDKSGLPSDRFFAERPEGSVSTLKIQRTQQEDSAVYLCASSREGGRSYNEQFFGPGTRLTVL.

The CDR3 bases are TGTGCCAGCAGTGAGGATGGACAGGGCTATTCACCCCTCCACTTT. Amino acid sequence: CASSEDGQGYSPLHF. The chain recombines TRBV2 with TRBJ1-6; 8 bases match TRBD1. Looked up from germline, CDR1 is SNHLY and CDR2 is FYNNEI. CDR3 length: 15 amino acids. The V and J ends lost 3 bases and 8 bases, in that order; junction bases with no gene match: 6.

The CDR3 DNA follows: TGTGCCAGCAGGAGTACAGGATTCGGCACCTACGAGCAGTACTTC. This translates into CASRSTGFGTYEQYF. V and J are TRBV28 and TRBJ2-7; a weak D match, TRBD1 (5 bases). CDR1 is MDHEN and CDR2 is SYDVKM in the germline V gene. The ends were cut back, 6 bases at V and 2 bases at J, with 17 bases in the middle. The CDR3 totals 15 residues.

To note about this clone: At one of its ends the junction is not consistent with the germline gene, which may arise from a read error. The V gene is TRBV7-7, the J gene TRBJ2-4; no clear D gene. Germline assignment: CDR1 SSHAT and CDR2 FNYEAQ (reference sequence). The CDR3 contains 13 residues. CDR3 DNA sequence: TGTGCTAGCAGCTTAAGTCACGGAAACATTCAGTACTTC. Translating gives CASSLSHGNIQYF.

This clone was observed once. In DNA form, the CDR3 reads TGTGCCAGCAGTTTTTGGAGACAGGGTGACTATGGCTACACCTTC. Encoded protein: CASSFWRQGDYGYTF. The chain joins TRBV28 to TRBJ1-2, with 7 bases aligning to TRBD1. Germline CDR1 and CDR2: MDHEN and SYDVKM. The CDR3 covers 15 residues. V dropped 3 bases and J dropped 3; count of bases not matched to a gene: 7.

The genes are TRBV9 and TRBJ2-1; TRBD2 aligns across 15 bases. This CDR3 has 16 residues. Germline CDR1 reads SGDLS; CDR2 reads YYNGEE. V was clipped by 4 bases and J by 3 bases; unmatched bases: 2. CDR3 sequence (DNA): TGTGCCAGCAGCTGGACTAGCGGGAGGGGCTACAATGAGCAGTTCTTC. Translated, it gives CASSWTSGRGYNEQFF.

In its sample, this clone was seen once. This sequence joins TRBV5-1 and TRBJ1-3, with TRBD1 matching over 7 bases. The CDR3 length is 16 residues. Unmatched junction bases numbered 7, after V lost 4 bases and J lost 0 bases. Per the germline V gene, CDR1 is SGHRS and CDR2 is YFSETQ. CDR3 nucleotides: TGCGCCAGCAGCCTACAGGGGCTCAACTCTGGAAACACCATATATTTT. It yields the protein CASSLQGLNSGNTIYF.

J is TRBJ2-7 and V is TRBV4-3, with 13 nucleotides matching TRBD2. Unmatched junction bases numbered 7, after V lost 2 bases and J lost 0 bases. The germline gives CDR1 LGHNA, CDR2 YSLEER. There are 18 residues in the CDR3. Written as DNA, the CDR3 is TGCGCCAGCAGCCAATCTGTTAGGACTAGCGGGAGCTCCTACGAGCAGTACTTC. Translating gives CASSQSVRTSGSSYEQYF.

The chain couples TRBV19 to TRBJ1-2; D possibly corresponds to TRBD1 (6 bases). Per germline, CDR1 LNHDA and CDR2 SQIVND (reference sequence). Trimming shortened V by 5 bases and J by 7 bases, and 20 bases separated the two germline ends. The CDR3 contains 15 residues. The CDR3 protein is CASSGGEVGIPGYTF. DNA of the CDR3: TGTGCCAGTAGTGGGGGCGAGGTTGGAATACCTGGCTACACCTTC.

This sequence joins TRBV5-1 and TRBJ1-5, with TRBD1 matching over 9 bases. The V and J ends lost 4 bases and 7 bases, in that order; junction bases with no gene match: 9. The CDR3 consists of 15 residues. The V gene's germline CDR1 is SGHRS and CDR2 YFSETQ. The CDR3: CASSPGTGSYQPQHF. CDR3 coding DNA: TGCGCCAGCAGCCCGGGGACAGGGTCATACCAGCCCCAGCATTTT.

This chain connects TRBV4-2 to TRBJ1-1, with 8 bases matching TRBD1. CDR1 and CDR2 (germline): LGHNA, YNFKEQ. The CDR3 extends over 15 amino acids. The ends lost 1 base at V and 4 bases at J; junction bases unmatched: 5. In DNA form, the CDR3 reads TGTGCCAGCAGCCAAGGGGCAGGGGGCAGCACTGAAGCTTTCTTT. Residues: CASSQGAGGSTEAFF.

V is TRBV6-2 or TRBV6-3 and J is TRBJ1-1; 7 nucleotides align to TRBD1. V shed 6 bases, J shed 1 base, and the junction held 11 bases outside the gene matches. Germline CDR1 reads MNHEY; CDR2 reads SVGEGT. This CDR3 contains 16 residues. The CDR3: CASSYNRQGANTEAFF. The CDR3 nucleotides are TGTGCCAGCAGCTATAACCGACAGGGCGCGAACACTGAAGCTTTCTTT.

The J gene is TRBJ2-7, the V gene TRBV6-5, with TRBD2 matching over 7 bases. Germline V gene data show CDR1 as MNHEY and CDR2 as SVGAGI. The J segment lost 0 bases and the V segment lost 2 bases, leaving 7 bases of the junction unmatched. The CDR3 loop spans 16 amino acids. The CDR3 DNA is TGTGCCAGCAGTTACGGGGAGGGACGGAACTCCTACGAGCAGTACTTC. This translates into CASSYGEGRNSYEQYF.